These 26 T cell receptor beta chains were sequenced from one sample in a study of PD-L1 blockade in urothelial cancer. Sequenced by immunoSEQ multiplex PCR; TCRdb stores in-frame clones only, minus some. The sample holds about 110,000 clones, around 82% seen once. The sequencing used PBMCs, collected around atezolizumab (anti-PD-L1) treatment. The receptor set was obtained from a man in his fifties or sixties with urothelial cancer.

J is TRBJ1-4 and V is TRBV7-9; D possibly corresponds to TRBD1 (5 bases). Germline V gene data show CDR1 as SEHNR and CDR2 as FQNEAQ (reference sequence). The germline V and J ends were trimmed by 11 bases and 4 bases, with 14 bases remaining between them. This CDR3 spans 13 amino acids. For the CDR3, the DNA is TGTGCCGGCGGGGACGGGTTTAATGAAAAACTGTTTTTT. Translated, it gives CAGGDGFNEKLFF.

This chain uses TRBV2 with TRBJ1-1; D is unresolved. The V end lost 4 bases, the J end lost 4 bases, and 7 bases lay between the germline ends. Germline lookup yields CDR1 SNHLY and CDR2 FYNNEI. The CDR3 runs 12 residues. The chain's CDR3 is CASSVAVTEAFF. The CDR3 nucleotides read TGTGCCAGCAGTGTGGCGGTCACTGAAGCTTTCTTT. The variable domain in full, completed from reference TRBV2 and TRBJ1-1, reads EPEVTQTPSHQVTQMGQEVILRCVPISNHLYFYWYRQILGQKVEFLVSFYNNEISEKSEIFDDQFSVERPDGSNFTLKIRSTKLEDSAMYFCASSVAVTEAFFGQGTRLTVV.

The J gene is TRBJ1-2, the V gene TRBV6-6, with D perhaps TRBD1 (6 bases). V lost 5 bases and J lost 0, with 16 bases in between. Germline CDR1 MNHNY, CDR2 SVGAGI (reference sequence). The CDR3 is made up of 16 amino acids. The CDR3 coding sequence is TGTGCCAGCAGTGGCCCAGGGGCCCAAGCTAACTATGGCTACACCTTC. Residues: CASSGPGAQANYGYTF.

This clone was observed once. V usage is TRBV4-1 and J usage is TRBJ2-2; TRBD2 matches at 13 bases. Germline CDR1 is MGHRA and CDR2 is YSYEKL. This CDR3 is built from 17 residues. V lost 4 bases to trimming and J lost 4 bases; unmatched junction nucleotides: 6. CDR3 region: CASSRTSGRFGTGELFF. The DNA for the CDR3 is TGCGCCAGCAGCCGGACTAGCGGGAGATTTGGCACCGGGGAGCTGTTTTTT.

The V gene is TRBV6-1, the J gene TRBJ2-1; 11 bases map to TRBD2. This CDR3 comprises 15 residues. Unmatched junction bases numbered 6, after V lost 7 bases and J lost 4 bases. CDR1 and CDR2 (germline): MNHNS, SASEGT. The CDR3 is CASTPGLAEYNEQFF. The CDR3 DNA follows: TGTGCCAGCACTCCGGGACTAGCGGAGTACAATGAGCAGTTCTTC.

J is TRBJ1-2 and V is TRBV7-9; a possible D gene is TRBD1 (6 bases). Germline V CDR1 and CDR2: SEHNR, FQNEAQ (reference sequence). The CDR3 runs to 14 residues. V was cut by 0 bases and J by 3 bases, with 8 bases left in between. The CDR3 region has the DNA TGTGCCAGCAGCTTAGCGCCAGGGGACTATGGCTACACCTTC. Translating it yields CASSLAPGDYGYTF.

V is TRBV27 and J is TRBJ2-4, with D perhaps matching TRBD1 (6 bases). V was cut by 5 bases and J by 2 bases, with 16 bases left in between. The CDR3 is 16 residues long. Germline V lookup: CDR1 MNHEY, CDR2 SMNVEV (reference sequence). This chain's CDR3 is CASSTFLTGSKNIQYF. The CDR3 DNA reads TGTGCCAGCAGTACCTTCCTGACAGGCTCCAAAAACATTCAGTACTTC.

This chain links TRBV19 with TRBJ1-2; D uncertain. This CDR3 contains 14 residues. Trimming shortened V by 3 bases and J by 6 bases, and 14 bases separated the two germline ends. Looked up from germline, CDR1 is LNHDA and CDR2 is SQIVND (reference sequence). CDR3 nucleotides: TGTGCCAGTAGTATTGGTCAGTCTTTTGATGGCTACACCTTC. The encoded protein is CASSIGQSFDGYTF.

The chain carries TRBV2 and TRBJ2-3; D perhaps matches TRBD2 (5 bases). The CDR3 is 14 residues long. The ends were cut back, 6 bases at V and 1 base at J, with 11 bases in the middle. The V gene's germline CDR1 is SNHLY and CDR2 FYNNEI. DNA of the CDR3: TGTGCCAGCAGCCGATCCGGGGGCACAGATACGCAGTATTTT. This sequence encodes CASSRSGGTDTQYF.

The V call is TRBV6-1, the J call TRBJ1-6; D is undetermined. V was cut by 3 bases and J by 7 bases, with 10 bases left in between. The CDR3 is 14 residues long. Germline lookup yields CDR1 MNHNS and CDR2 SASEGT. CDR3 protein: CASSEDFINSPLHF. The CDR3, as DNA: TGTGCCAGCAGTGAGGACTTTATCAATTCACCCCTCCACTTT.

The chain combines TRBV5-1 with TRBJ1-2, with D perhaps TRBD1 (6 bases). Per germline, CDR1 SGHRS and CDR2 YFSETQ. The CDR3 consists of 14 residues. With 5 bases removed from V and 0 bases from J, the gap between germline ends came to 11 bases. In DNA form, the CDR3 reads TGCGCCAGCAGGGAAGGGGGATCTAACTATGGCTACACCTTC. This translates into CASREGGSNYGYTF.

The genes are TRBV5-1 and TRBJ1-6; D gene uncertain. This CDR3 region has 16 residues. Trimming removed 4 bases at V and 6 bases at J, with 17 bases between. Germline V gives CDR1 SGHRS, CDR2 YFSETQ. This CDR3 is CASSLSPFTPNSPLHF. In nucleotides, the CDR3 is TGCGCCAGCAGCCTATCCCCCTTTACGCCTAATTCACCCCTCCACTTT.

This clone was detected only once. The J gene is TRBJ2-7, the V gene TRBV28; TRBD1 is a possible D gene (6 bases). Germline CDR1 is MDHEN and CDR2 is SYDVKM. This CDR3 contains 12 residues. Between the trimmed V and J ends, which lost 5 bases and 3 bases, there was a span of 8 bases. The CDR3 sequence: CASSRGGYEQYF. In DNA form, the CDR3 reads TGTGCCAGCAGTAGAGGGGGCTACGAGCAGTACTTC.

The rearrangement joins TRBV7-2 to TRBJ1-2; 8 bases line up with TRBD1. Unmatched junction bases numbered 6, after V lost 5 bases and J lost 4 bases. The CDR3 length is 14 residues. From germline, CDR1 is SGHTA and CDR2 FQGNSA. CDR3: CASSRDRGGYGYTF. DNA of the CDR3: TGTGCCAGCAGCCGAGACAGGGGCGGCTATGGCTACACCTTC.

The chain couples TRBV27 to TRBJ1-1, with 7 bases matching TRBD1. Looked up from germline, CDR1 is MNHEY and CDR2 is SMNVEV (reference sequence). The CDR3 loop spans 12 amino acids. J lost 7 bases, V lost 6 bases, and 5 bases had no gene match. CDR3 sequence: CASRDRSDEAFF. As DNA, the CDR3 is TGTGCCAGCAGGGACAGGTCTGATGAAGCTTTCTTT.

This chain connects TRBV2 to TRBJ2-3, with a possible D match to TRBD1 (6 bases). The CDR3 sequence is 13 residues long. Trimming took 4 bases from V and 5 from J, leaving 10 bases between them. The V gene's germline CDR1 is SNHLY and CDR2 FYNNEI. The CDR3 DNA is TGTGCCAGCAGTGCAGGGGCTGGAGATACGCAGTATTTT. It yields the protein CASSAGAGDTQYF.

The chain combines TRBV19 with TRBJ2-1, with 9 bases that match TRBD2. Looked up from germline, CDR1 is LNHDA and CDR2 is SQIVND (reference sequence). Trimming cost V 7 bases and J 1 base; bases outside gene matches: 17. The CDR3 contains 19 residues. The CDR3 loop reads CASTHLEAGGPPSYNEQFF. CDR3 DNA sequence: TGTGCCAGTACTCACCTAGAGGCGGGAGGGCCTCCATCCTACAATGAGCAGTTCTTC.

A word on this clone: Other DNA sequences from this sample encode an identical CDR3 as well. This chain uses TRBV18 with TRBJ2-5; D possibly corresponds to TRBD2 (6 bases). This CDR3 has 13 amino acids. Trimming removed 6 bases at V and 1 base at J, with 9 bases between. Germline-derived CDR1 and CDR2 are KGHSH and LQKENI. The CDR3 sequence: CASSPGSQETQYF. The CDR3 coding sequence is TGTGCCAGCTCGCCCGGGAGCCAAGAGACCCAGTACTTC.

In regard to this clone: The junction departs from germline at one end; a sequencing error may be responsible. The chain joins TRBV7-7 to TRBJ2-1; 11 bases line up with TRBD2. Germline CDR1 reads SSHAT; CDR2 reads FNYEAQ (reference sequence). The CDR3 consists of 14 residues. DNA for the CDR3: TGTGCTAGCAGCTCAACTAGCGGGAGTGTTGAGCAGTTCTTC. Amino acid sequence: CASSSTSGSVEQFF. Using reference TRBV7-7 and TRBJ2-1 for the parts outside the CDR3, the full variable domain is GAGVSQSPRYKVTKRGQDVTLRCDPISSHATLYWYQQALGQGPEFLTYFNYEAQPDKSGLPSDRFSAERPEGSISTLTIQRTEQRDSAMYRCASSSTSGSVEQFFGPGTRLTVL.

This clone has just one count. The V gene is TRBV6-5, the J gene TRBJ2-3; possibly TRBD1 for D (6 bases). Trimming cost V 5 bases and J 0 bases, with 12 bases left between them. The CDR3 is 15 amino acids. Per germline, CDR1 MNHEY and CDR2 SVGAGI. The CDR3: CASSTQGLSTDTQYF. The CDR3 nucleotides are TGTGCCAGCAGTACACAGGGTTTGAGCACAGATACGCAGTATTTT.

The rearrangement links TRBV28 to TRBJ2-1, with 11 bases aligning to TRBD2. V lost 0 bases to trimming and J lost 9 bases; unmatched junction nucleotides: 13. Germline lookup yields CDR1 MDHEN and CDR2 SYDVKM. This CDR3 comprises 18 residues. In nucleotides, the CDR3 is TGTGCCAGCAGTTTATGGATGCTAGCGGGAGGAGAAATCCGTGAGCAGTTCTTC. As protein: CASSLWMLAGGEIREQFF.

J is TRBJ2-1 and V is TRBV6-6; D perhaps matches TRBD2 (6 bases). CDR1 and CDR2 (germline): MNHNY, SVGAGI (reference sequence). The length of the CDR3 is 14 residues. V was clipped by 2 bases and J by 9 bases, with 14 bases between them. In nucleotides, the CDR3 is TGTGCCAGCAGTTACGATCCTAGCGTGGTTGAGCAGTTCTTC. Translating it yields CASSYDPSVVEQFF.

This clone was recorded a few times. V usage is TRBV19 and J usage is TRBJ1-5; no clear D gene. The CDR3 totals 14 residues. Germline V gives CDR1 LNHDA, CDR2 SQIVND (reference sequence). Deletions cut 7 bases from V and 4 bases from J, with 14 bases between. CDR3 DNA: TGTGCCAGTAACGACCTCCCCGGGAATCAGCCCCAGCATTTT. It translates to CASNDLPGNQPQHF. The full variable domain, in which reference TRBV19 and TRBJ1-5 provide the parts outside the CDR3, is DGGITQSPKYLFRKEGQNVTLSCEQNLNHDAMYWYRQDPGQGLRLIYYSQIVNDFQKGDIAEGYSVSREKKESFPLTVTSAQKNPTAFYLCASNDLPGNQPQHFGDGTRLSIL.

This sequence joins TRBV5-1 and TRBJ2-5; 7 bases agree with TRBD1. CDR1 and CDR2 (germline): SGHRS, YFSETQ. The CDR3 is 15 residues long. V was pared by 4 bases and J by 3 bases, with 9 bases of the junction left unmatched. CDR3 nucleotides: TGCGCCAGCAGCCAGATGACAGGGACGGAAGAGACCCAGTACTTC. Amino acids: CASSQMTGTEETQYF.

The V call is TRBV7-2, the J call TRBJ2-1, with 7 bases identical to TRBD2. CDR1 is SGHTA and CDR2 is FQGNSA in the germline V gene. The CDR3 has 17 amino acids. Losses at the gene ends were 1 base for V and 5 bases for J; bases not matched to a gene: 11. CDR3 nucleotides: TGTGCCAGCAGCTTAGGTGTGGGCGGGAGTTCCCACAATGAGCAGTTCTTC. Translation: CASSLGVGGSSHNEQFF. The full variable domain, with the rest looked up from reference TRBV7-2 and TRBJ2-1, is GAGVSQSPSNKVTEKGKDVELRCDPISGHTALYWYRQSLGQGLEFLIYFQGNSAPDKSGLPSDRFSAERTGGSVSTLTIQRTQQEDSAVYLCASSLGVGGSSHNEQFFGPGTRLTVL.

V usage is TRBV7-9 and J usage is TRBJ1-1; D gene uncertain. CDR1 and CDR2 from the germline V gene are SEHNR and FQNEAQ (reference sequence). V was shortened by 7 bases and J by 4 bases, with 13 bases between the two germline ends. The CDR3 loop spans 13 amino acids. The CDR3 coding sequence is TGTGCCAGCACCGACCAAGGGAGCACTGAAGCTTTCTTT. This gives the protein CASTDQGSTEAFF.